This entry lists 17 T cell receptor beta chains sequenced from one sample in a study of blood T cell repertoires in COVID-19. Assay used: immunoSEQ multiplex PCR; TCRdb lists only in-frame clones, some missing. Here the sample spans 90,000 to 100,000 clones, 70% to 85% being singletons. The sample taken for sequencing was peripheral blood. Receptors originate from a man between 65 and 85 years old with acute or convalescent COVID-19.

V usage is TRBV13 and J usage is TRBJ2-7; D is uncertain. This CDR3 contains 11 residues. The V end lost 5 bases, the J end lost 0 bases, and 2 bases lay between the germline ends. The V gene's germline CDR1 is PRHDT and CDR2 FYEKMQ (reference sequence). Here the CDR3 reads CASSLSYEQYF. The CDR3 DNA sequence: TGTGCCAGCAGCCTCTCCTACGAGCAGTACTTC. The full variable domain, completed using reference TRBV13 and TRBJ2-7, is AAGVIQSPRHLIKEKRETATLKCYPIPRHDTVYWYQQGPGQDPQFLISFYEKMQSDKGSIPDRFSAQQFSDYHSELNMSSLELGDSALYFCASSLSYEQYFGPGTRLTVT.

This chain links TRBV7-2 with TRBJ1-1, with TRBD1 identical over 7 bases. CDR3 length: 15 amino acids. V lost 4 bases to trimming and J lost 0 bases; unmatched junction nucleotides: 5. CDR1 is SGHTA and CDR2 is FQGNSA in the germline V gene. This CDR3 reads CASSYQTGMNTEAFF. DNA of the CDR3: TGTGCCAGCAGCTATCAGACAGGGATGAACACTGAAGCTTTCTTT.

The V gene is TRBV11-3, the J gene TRBJ2-5; 9 positions match TRBD1. V shed 1 base, J shed 2 bases, and the junction held 14 bases outside the gene matches. The V gene's germline CDR1 is SGHNT and CDR2 YENEEA. The CDR3 is 19 amino acids. CDR3 in amino acids: CASSLGRGPTQGAQETQYF. The CDR3 DNA reads TGTGCCAGCAGCTTAGGACGGGGGCCCACACAGGGGGCTCAAGAGACCCAGTACTTC.

This chain links TRBV18 with TRBJ1-6; D might be TRBD1 (5 bases). Germline CDR1 is KGHSH and CDR2 is LQKENI. The CDR3 extends over 15 amino acids. V lost 2 bases, J lost 10 bases, and 15 bases lay in between. The CDR3 protein is CASSPEAGYRSPLHF. The DNA for the CDR3 is TGTGCCAGCTCACCAGAGGCGGGGTACAGGTCACCCCTCCACTTT.

This chain links TRBV25-1 with TRBJ1-2; 7 bases are a match to TRBD1. The CDR3 loop spans 15 amino acids. Trimming at V came to 1 base and at J to 4 bases, leaving 6 bases not matched to a gene. Germline V gene lookup returns CDR1 MGHDK and CDR2 SYGVNS. The CDR3 reads CASSELGTAAYGYTF. The DNA for the CDR3 is TGTGCCAGCAGTGAATTGGGGACAGCAGCCTATGGCTACACCTTC.

The chain employs TRBV7-9 and TRBJ1-2; no firm D call. The V gene's germline CDR1 is SEHNR and CDR2 FQNEAQ (reference sequence). The CDR3 has 14 residues. Trimming took off 1 base at V and 2 bases at J, with 8 bases between the two ends. The CDR3 coding sequence is TGTGCCAGCAGCTTAGACAGATCAAACTATGGCTACACCTTC. It yields the protein CASSLDRSNYGYTF.

The V and J genes are TRBV4-2 and TRBJ2-7, with 8 bases that match TRBD2. CDR3 size: 17 residues. The germline V gene encodes CDR1 LGHNA and CDR2 YNFKEQ. V shed 4 bases, J shed 1 base, and the junction held 12 bases outside the gene matches. The CDR3 DNA is TGTGCCAGCAGCCTCTCGGACCTTAGCGGGGTTTCCTACGAGCAGTACTTC. The encoded protein is CASSLSDLSGVSYEQYF.

J is TRBJ1-2 and V is TRBV9; the D is unclear. CDR1 is SGDLS and CDR2 is YYNGEE in the germline V gene. The CDR3 contains 15 residues. Trimming removed 0 bases at V and 7 bases at J, with 16 bases between. In DNA, the CDR3 is TGTGCCAGCAGCGTAGAGGCGGACTTCGGAGGTGGCTACACCTTC. Amino acid sequence: CASSVEADFGGGYTF.

This chain links TRBV19 with TRBJ1-5; no clear D gene. The CDR3 has 15 residues. Trimming removed 4 bases at V and 9 bases at J, with 19 bases between. The germline CDR1 and CDR2 sequences are LNHDA and SQIVND (reference sequence). CDR3 nucleotide sequence: TGTGCCAGTAGTACACCGACAACAACTTATAGGCCCCAGCATTTT. The encoded protein is CASSTPTTTYRPQHF.

CDR3 region: CASSSPSMWEWYNEQFF. The DNA of the CDR3 is TGTGCCAGCAGCTCGCCATCTATGTGGGAGTGGTACAATGAGCAGTTCTTC. V is TRBV7-2 and J is TRBJ2-1; weak D call: TRBD2 (5 bases). Germline V gives CDR1 SGHTA, CDR2 FQGNSA. CDR3 length equals 17 residues. Trimming took 4 bases from V and 4 from J, leaving 20 bases between them.

In DNA form, the CDR3 reads TGTGCCAGCAGTCCCCCAGGGAAGAGCTCCTATAATTCACCCCTCCACTTT. As protein: CASSPPGKSSYNSPLHF. The rearrangement uses TRBV27 and TRBJ1-6; perhaps TRBD1 as D (5 bases). The V gene's germline CDR1 is MNHEY and CDR2 SMNVEV (reference sequence). The V gene lost 5 bases and the J gene lost 0 bases, with 14 bases spanning the gap. This CDR3 has 17 amino acids.

The chain carries TRBV29-1 and TRBJ1-2; 8 bases map to TRBD1. Germline CDR1 and CDR2: SQVTM and ANQGSEA. V gave up 7 bases and J gave up 4 bases; unmatched junction bases: 14. The CDR3 runs to 15 residues. CDR3 amino acids: CSALQGAGGVYGYTF. CDR3 sequence (DNA): TGCAGCGCCCTCCAGGGGGCAGGGGGCGTCTATGGCTACACCTTC.

The CDR3 reads CASSLTGGLNTEAFF. The CDR3, as DNA: TGCGCCAGCAGCCTCACAGGGGGGTTGAACACTGAAGCTTTCTTT. The rearrangement joins TRBV5-1 to TRBJ1-1; TRBD1 agrees at 8 bases. Germline-derived CDR1 and CDR2 are SGHRS and YFSETQ. CDR3 length: 15 residues. V dropped 4 bases and J dropped 0; count of bases not matched to a gene: 5.

CDR3 nucleotide sequence: TGTGCCATCAGTGAAGGACTAGCGGGGGGCTATGAGCAGTTCTTC. This sequence encodes CAISEGLAGGYEQFF. This sequence joins TRBV10-3 and TRBJ2-1; 14 bases match TRBD2. The CDR3 extends over 15 amino acids. Germline values: CDR1 ENHRY, CDR2 SYGVKD. After removal of 3 bases from V and 8 bases from J, the junction contained 3 bases not matched to a gene.

The gene calls are TRBV10-1 and TRBJ1-1; tentative D call: TRBD1 (5 bases). The CDR3 runs to 13 residues. The germline V and J ends were trimmed by 7 bases and 2 bases, with 11 bases remaining between them. Per germline, CDR1 WNHNN and CDR2 SYGVQD (reference sequence). The CDR3 loop reads CASTRGDNTEAFF. The CDR3 DNA follows: TGCGCCAGCACTCGGGGGGATAACACTGAAGCTTTCTTT.

The V and J genes are TRBV6-2 or TRBV6-3 and TRBJ1-1; 7 bases match TRBD1. The trim removed 6 bases at V and 6 bases at J, leaving 10 bases unmatched. Germline values: CDR1 MNHEY, CDR2 SVGEGT. The CDR3 totals 14 residues. CDR3 protein: CASSDRESSSEAFF. CDR3 sequence (DNA): TGTGCCAGCAGCGACAGGGAAAGCTCTTCTGAAGCTTTCTTT.

The V call is TRBV5-4, the J call TRBJ2-1; 9 bases map to TRBD2. J was trimmed by 0 bases and V by 0 bases; bases with no gene match: 7. Germline CDR1 is SGHNT and CDR2 is YYREEE (reference sequence). The CDR3 loop spans 18 amino acids. The CDR3 region has the DNA TGTGCCAGCAGCTTGGTGACTAGCGGAGGGCCCTCCTACAATGAGCAGTTCTTC. This translates into CASSLVTSGGPSYNEQFF. Combining the CDR3 with reference TRBV5-4 and TRBJ2-1 gives the whole variable domain ETGVTQSPTHLIKTRGQQVTLRCSSQSGHNTVSWYQQALGQGPQFIFQYYREEENGRGNFPPRFSGLQFPNYSSELNVNALELDDSALYLCASSLVTSGGPSYNEQFFGPGTRLTVL.